The clone carrying this T cell receptor beta chain was detected only once. No antigen is known for it. These data belong to a study of graft-versus-host responses after intestinal transplantation. Background on the study: The study gave all recipients anti-thymocyte globulin induction, then tacrolimus and steroids for approximately three years. Regarding the study as a whole: Analysis identified GvH clones in recipient marrow, with some appearing first in ileum or blood.

Graft samples were processed, releasing intraepithelial and lamina propria lymphocytes. Clones were sequenced by immunoSEQ multiplex PCR, and TCRdb holds only the in-frame ones, with some missing. The data contain around 1,800 clones, more than 75% of them singletons. This sequence originates from a human patient who received an intestinal transplant, so some T cells may come from the graft donor. The source material was ileum tissue, sampled 12 days after intestinal transplant.

CDR3 protein: CASSQSLMGYTF. The DNA for the CDR3 is TGTGCCAGCAGCCAAAGTCTCATGGGCTACACCTTC. The J gene is TRBJ1-2, the V gene TRBV16; no clear D. CDR1 is KGHSY, CDR2 FQNENV, per germline. The CDR3 sequence is 12 residues long. The V gene lost 2 bases and the J gene lost 8 bases, with 9 bases spanning the gap.